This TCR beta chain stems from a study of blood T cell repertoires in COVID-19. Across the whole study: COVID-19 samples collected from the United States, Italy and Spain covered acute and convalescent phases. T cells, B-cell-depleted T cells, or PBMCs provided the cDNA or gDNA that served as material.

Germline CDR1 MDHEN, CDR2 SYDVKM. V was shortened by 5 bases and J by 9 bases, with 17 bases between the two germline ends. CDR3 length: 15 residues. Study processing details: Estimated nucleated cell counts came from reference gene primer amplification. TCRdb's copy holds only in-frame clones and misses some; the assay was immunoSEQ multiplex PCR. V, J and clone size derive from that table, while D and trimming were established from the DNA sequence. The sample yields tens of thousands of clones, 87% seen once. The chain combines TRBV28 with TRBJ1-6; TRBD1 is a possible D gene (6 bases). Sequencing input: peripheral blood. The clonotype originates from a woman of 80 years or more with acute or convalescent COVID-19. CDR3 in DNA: TGTGCCAGCAGTCCCCCACAGGGTTCGATTTCACCCCTCCACTTT. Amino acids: CASSPPQGSISPLHF. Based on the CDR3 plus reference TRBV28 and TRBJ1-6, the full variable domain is DVKVTQSSRYLVKRTGEKVFLECVQDMDHENMFWYRQDPGLGLRLIYFSYDVKMKEKGDIPEGYSVSREKKERFSLILESASTNQTSMYLCASSPPQGSISPLHFGNGTRLTVT.